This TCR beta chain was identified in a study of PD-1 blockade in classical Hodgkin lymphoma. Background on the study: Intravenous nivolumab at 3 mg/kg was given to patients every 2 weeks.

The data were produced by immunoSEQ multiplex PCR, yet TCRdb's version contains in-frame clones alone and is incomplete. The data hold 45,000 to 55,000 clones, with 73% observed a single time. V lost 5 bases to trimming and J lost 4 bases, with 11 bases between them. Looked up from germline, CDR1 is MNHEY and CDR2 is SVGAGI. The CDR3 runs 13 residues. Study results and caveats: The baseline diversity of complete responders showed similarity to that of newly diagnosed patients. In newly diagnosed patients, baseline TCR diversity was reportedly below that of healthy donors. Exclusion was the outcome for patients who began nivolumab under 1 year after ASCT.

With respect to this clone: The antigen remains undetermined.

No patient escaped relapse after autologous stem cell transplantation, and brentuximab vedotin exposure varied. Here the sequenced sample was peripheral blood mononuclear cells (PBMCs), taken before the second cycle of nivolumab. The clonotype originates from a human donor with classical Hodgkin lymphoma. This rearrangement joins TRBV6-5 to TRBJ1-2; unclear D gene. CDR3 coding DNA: TGTGCCAGCAGTAATCAAGGAGGCTATGGCTACACCTTC. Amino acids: CASSNQGGYGYTF.